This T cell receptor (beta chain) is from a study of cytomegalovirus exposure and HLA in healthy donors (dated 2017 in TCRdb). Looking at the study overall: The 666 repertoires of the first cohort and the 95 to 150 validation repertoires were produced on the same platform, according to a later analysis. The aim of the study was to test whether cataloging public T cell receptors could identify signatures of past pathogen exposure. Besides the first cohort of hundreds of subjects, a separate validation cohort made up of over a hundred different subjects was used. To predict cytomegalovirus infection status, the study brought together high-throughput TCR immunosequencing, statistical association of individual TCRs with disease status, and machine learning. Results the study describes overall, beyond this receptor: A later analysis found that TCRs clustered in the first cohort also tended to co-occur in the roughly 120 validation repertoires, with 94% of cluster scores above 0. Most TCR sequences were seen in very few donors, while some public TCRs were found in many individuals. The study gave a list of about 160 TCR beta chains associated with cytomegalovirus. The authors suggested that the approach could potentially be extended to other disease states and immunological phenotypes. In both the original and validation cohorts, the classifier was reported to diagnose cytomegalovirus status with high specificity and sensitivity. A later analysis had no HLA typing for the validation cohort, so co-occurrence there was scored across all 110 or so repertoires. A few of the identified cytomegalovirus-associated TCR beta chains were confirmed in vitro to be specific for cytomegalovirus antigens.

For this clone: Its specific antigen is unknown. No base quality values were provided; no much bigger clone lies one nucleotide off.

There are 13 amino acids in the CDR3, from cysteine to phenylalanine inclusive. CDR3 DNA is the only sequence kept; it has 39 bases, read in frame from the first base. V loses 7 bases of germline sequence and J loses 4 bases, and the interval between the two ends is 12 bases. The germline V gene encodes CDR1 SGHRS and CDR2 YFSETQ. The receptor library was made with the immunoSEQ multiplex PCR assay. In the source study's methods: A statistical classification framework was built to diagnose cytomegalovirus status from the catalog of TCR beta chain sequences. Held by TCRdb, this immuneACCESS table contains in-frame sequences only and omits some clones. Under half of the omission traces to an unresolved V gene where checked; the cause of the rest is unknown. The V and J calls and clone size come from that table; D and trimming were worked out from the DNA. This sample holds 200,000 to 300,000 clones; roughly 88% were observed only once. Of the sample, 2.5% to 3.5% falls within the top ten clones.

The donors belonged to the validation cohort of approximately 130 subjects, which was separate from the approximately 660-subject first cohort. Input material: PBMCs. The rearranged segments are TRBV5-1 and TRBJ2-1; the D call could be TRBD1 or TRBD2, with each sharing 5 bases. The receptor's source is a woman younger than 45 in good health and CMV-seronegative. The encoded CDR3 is CASRDRFYNEQFF. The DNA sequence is TGCGCCAGCCGGGACCGATTTTACAATGAGCAGTTCTTC.